This T cell receptor (beta chain) was profiled in a study of shared clonotypes between healthy human individuals. Overall study context: The donor group consisted of two women and three men, aged 18 to 49.

Points from the study as a whole: Apart from blood, nothing was sampled; tissue repertoires likely differ. Memory subsets had estimated richness that was generally smaller than that of naive subsets.

In regard to this clone: What it binds is unknown.

Original processing methods: As immunoSEQ supplied junction-only sequences (without quality scores), filtering differed. Sequenced by immunoSEQ multiplex PCR; TCRdb stores in-frame clones only, minus some. The V and J calls and clone size are taken from that table; D and trimming were inferred from the DNA. Among about 2.1 million clones listed, 80% to 95% were seen once. The germline V gene encodes CDR1 MNHEY and CDR2 SMNVEV (reference sequence). The CDR3 has 14 residues. V lost 3 bases and J lost 6, with 14 bases in between. The naive CD8 subset, CD45RO-negative cells positively selected for CCR7, excluded terminally differentiated effector memory CD45RA+ cells.

The origin of this receptor is a man in his late teens or twenties in good health. Some clones in this sample may be carry-over from other donors' samples. This chain connects TRBV27 to TRBJ1-2; D possibly corresponds to TRBD1 (5 bases). What was sequenced was naive CD8+ T cells from PBMCs. The CDR3 region is CASSLRALGDGYTF. In DNA, the CDR3 is TGTGCCAGCAGTTTGCGGGCCCTGGGGGATGGCTACACCTTC.